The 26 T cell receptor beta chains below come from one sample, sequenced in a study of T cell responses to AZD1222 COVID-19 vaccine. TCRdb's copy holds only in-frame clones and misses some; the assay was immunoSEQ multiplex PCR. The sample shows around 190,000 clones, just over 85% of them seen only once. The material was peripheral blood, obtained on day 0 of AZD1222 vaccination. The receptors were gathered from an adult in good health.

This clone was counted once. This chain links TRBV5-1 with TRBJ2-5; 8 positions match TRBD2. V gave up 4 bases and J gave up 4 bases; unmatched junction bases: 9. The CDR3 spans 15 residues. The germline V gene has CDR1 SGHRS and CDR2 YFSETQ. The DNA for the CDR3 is TGCGCCAGCAGCCCGACTACTAGCGGAGGAGAGACCCAGTACTTC. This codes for CASSPTTSGGETQYF.

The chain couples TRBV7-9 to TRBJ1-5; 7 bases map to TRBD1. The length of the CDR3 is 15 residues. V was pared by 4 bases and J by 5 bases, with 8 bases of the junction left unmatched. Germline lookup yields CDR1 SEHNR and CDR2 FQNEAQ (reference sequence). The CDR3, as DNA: TGTGCCAGCAGCTCCTCGACAGGGAGGGATCAGCCCCAGCATTTT. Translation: CASSSSTGRDQPQHF.

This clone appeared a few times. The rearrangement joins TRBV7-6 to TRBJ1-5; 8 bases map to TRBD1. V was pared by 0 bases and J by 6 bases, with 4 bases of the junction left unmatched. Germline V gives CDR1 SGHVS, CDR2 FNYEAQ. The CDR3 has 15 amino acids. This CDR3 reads CASSLAEQGGQPQHF. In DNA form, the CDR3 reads TGTGCCAGCAGCTTAGCGGAACAGGGGGGTCAGCCCCAGCATTTT.

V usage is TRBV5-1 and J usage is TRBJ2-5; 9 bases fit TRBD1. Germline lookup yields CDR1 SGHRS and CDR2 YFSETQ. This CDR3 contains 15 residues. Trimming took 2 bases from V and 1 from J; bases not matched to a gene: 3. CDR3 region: CASSFRDRAQETQYF. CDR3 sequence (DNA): TGCGCCAGCAGCTTCCGGGACAGGGCCCAAGAGACCCAGTACTTC.

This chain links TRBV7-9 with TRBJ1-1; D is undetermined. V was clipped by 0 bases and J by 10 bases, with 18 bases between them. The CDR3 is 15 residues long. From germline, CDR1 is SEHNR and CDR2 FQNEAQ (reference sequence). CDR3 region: CASSLAQAATLGAFF. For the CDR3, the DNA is TGTGCCAGCAGCTTAGCGCAGGCAGCTACCTTAGGAGCTTTCTTT.

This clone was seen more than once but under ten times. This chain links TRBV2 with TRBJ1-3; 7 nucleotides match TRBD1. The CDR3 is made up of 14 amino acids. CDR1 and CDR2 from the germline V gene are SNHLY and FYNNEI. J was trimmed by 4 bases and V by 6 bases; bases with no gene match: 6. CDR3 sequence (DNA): TGTGCCAGCAGAGAGACAGGGACGGGAAACACCATATATTTT. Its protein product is CASRETGTGNTIYF.

DNA of the CDR3: TGTGCCAGCATCGAGCTGGGGGACTCCTACAATGAGCAGTTCTTC. This sequence encodes CASIELGDSYNEQFF. The rearrangement uses TRBV7-9 and TRBJ2-1; D possibly uses TRBD1 or TRBD2 (5 bases each). Germline CDR1 SEHNR, CDR2 FQNEAQ (reference sequence). Between the trimmed V and J ends, which lost 7 bases and 0 bases, there was a span of 13 bases. The CDR3 is 15 residues long.

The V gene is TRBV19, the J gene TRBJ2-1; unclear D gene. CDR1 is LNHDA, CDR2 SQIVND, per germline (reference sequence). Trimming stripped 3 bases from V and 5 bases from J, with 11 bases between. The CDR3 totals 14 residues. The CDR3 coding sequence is TGTGCCAGTAGTATTAGGGATTTAGACAATGAGCAGTTCTTC. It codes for CASSIRDLDNEQFF.

The chain's CDR3 is CASSYLGQSSGNTIYF. As DNA, the CDR3 is TGTGCCAGCAGTTATTTAGGACAGAGCTCTGGAAACACCATATATTTT. This chain joins TRBV5-4 and TRBJ1-3; possible D gene TRBD1, 6 bases. The length of the CDR3 is 16 residues. The V end was cut by 5 bases, the J end by 0 bases, with 15 bases between. Germline loops: CDR1 SGHNT, CDR2 YYREEE (reference sequence).

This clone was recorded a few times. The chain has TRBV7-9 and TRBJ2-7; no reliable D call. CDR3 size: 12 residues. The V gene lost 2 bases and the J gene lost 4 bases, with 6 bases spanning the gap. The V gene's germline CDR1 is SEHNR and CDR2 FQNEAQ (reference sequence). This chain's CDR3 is CASSLPGYEQYF. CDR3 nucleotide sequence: TGTGCCAGCAGCTTACCCGGTTACGAGCAGTACTTC.

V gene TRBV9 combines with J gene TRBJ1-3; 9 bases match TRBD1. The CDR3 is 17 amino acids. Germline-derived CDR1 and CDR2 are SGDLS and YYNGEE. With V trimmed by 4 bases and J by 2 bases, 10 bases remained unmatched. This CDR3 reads CASSPRTGELAGNTIYF. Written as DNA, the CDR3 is TGTGCCAGCAGCCCTCGGACAGGGGAGCTGGCTGGAAACACCATATATTTT. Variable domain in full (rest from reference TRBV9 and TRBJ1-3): DSGVTQTPKHLITATGQRVTLRCSPRSGDLSVYWYQQSLDQGLQFLIQYYNGEERAKGNILERFSAQQFPDLHSELNLSSLELGDSALYFCASSPRTGELAGNTIYFGEGSWLTVV.

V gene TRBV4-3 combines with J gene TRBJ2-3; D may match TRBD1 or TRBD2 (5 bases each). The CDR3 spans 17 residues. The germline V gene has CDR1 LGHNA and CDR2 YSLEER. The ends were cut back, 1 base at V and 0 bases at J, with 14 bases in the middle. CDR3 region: CASSQAATGLSTDTQYF. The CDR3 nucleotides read TGCGCCAGCAGCCAAGCAGCGACGGGGCTAAGCACAGATACGCAGTATTTT.

CDR3 DNA sequence: TGTGCCAGCAGCCGGGCGAAAAACATTCAGTACTTC. This encodes CASSRAKNIQYF. The gene calls are TRBV6-2 or TRBV6-3 and TRBJ2-4; D unclear. The germline V and J ends were trimmed by 6 bases and 4 bases, with 7 bases remaining between them. Germline assignment: CDR1 MNHEY and CDR2 SVGEGT. The CDR3 spans 12 residues.

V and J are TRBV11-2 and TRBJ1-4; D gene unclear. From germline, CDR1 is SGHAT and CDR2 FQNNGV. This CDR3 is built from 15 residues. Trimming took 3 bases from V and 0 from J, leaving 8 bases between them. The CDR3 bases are TGTGCCAGCAGCTTTTTTCTTTCAACTAATGAAAAACTGTTTTTT. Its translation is CASSFFLSTNEKLFF.

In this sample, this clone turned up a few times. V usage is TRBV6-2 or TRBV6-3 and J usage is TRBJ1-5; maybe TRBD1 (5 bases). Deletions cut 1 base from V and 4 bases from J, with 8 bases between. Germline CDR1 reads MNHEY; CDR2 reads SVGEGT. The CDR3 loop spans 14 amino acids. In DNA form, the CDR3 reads TGTGCCAGCAGTTACTGGGGACCGAATCAGCCCCAGCATTTT. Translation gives CASSYWGPNQPQHF.

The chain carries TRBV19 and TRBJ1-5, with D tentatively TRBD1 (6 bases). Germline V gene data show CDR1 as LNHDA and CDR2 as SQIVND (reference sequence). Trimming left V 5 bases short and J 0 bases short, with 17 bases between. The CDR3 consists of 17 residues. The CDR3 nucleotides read TGTGCCAGTAGTTTCGCCGGGACACGGAATAGCAATCAGCCCCAGCATTTT. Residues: CASSFAGTRNSNQPQHF.

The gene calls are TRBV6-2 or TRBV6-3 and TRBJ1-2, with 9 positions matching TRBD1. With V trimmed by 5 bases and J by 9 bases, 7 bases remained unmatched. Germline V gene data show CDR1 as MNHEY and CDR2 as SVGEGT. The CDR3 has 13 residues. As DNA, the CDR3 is TGTGCCAGCAGTGACTACGGACAGGGGAGCTACACCTTC. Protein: CASSDYGQGSYTF.

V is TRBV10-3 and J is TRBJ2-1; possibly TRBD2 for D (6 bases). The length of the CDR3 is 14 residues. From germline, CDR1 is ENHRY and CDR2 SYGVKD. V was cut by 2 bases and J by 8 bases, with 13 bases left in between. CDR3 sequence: CAISERAGRYEQFF. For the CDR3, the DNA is TGTGCCATCAGTGAGAGGGCAGGGAGGTATGAGCAGTTCTTC.

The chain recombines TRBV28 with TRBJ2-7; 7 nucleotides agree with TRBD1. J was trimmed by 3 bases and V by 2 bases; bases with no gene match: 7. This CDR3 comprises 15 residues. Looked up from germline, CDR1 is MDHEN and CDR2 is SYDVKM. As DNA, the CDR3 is TGTGCCAGCAGTTTACTCCGGGACAGAGGCTACGAGCAGTACTTC. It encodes CASSLLRDRGYEQYF. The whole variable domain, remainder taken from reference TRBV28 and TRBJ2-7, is DVKVTQSSRYLVKRTGEKVFLECVQDMDHENMFWYRQDPGLGLRLIYFSYDVKMKEKGDIPEGYSVSREKKERFSLILESASTNQTSMYLCASSLLRDRGYEQYFGPGTRLTVT.

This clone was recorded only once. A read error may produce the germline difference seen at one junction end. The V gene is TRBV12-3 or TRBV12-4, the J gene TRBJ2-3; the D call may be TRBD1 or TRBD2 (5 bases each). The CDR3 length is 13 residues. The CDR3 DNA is TGTGCCAGCATCGGGACCAGCACAGGTACGCAGTATTTT. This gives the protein CASIGTSTGTQYF.

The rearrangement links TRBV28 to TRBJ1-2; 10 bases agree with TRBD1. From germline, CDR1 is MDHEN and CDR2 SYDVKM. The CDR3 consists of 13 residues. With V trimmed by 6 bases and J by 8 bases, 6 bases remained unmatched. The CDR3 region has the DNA TGTGCCAGCAGCCCCGGGGACAGGGGCGGCTACACCTTC. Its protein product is CASSPGDRGGYTF.

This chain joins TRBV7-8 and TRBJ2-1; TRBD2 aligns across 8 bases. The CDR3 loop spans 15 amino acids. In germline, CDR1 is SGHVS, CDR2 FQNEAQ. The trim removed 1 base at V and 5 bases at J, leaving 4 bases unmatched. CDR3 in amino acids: CASSLGTTSDNEQFF. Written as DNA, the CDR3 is TGTGCCAGCAGCTTAGGGACGACTAGCGACAATGAGCAGTTCTTC. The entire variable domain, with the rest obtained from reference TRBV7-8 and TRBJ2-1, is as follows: GAGVSQSPRYKVAKRGQDVALRCDPISGHVSLFWYQQALGQGPEFLTYFQNEAQLDKSGLPSDRFFAERPEGSVSTLKIQRTQQEDSAVYLCASSLGTTSDNEQFFGPGTRLTVL.

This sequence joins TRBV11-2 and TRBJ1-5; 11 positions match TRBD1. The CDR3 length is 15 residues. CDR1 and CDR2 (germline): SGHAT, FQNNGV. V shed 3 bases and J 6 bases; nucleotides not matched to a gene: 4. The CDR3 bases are TGTGCCAGCAGCTTGGACAGGGGGCTATTTCAGCCCCAGCATTTT. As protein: CASSLDRGLFQPQHF.

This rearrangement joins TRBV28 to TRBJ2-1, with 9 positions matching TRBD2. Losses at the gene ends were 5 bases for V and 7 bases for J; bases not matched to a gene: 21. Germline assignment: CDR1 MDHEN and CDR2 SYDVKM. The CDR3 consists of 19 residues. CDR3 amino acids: CASSPQTWKREAGINEQFF. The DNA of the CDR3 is TGTGCCAGCAGTCCCCAAACCTGGAAGCGGGAGGCGGGGATAAATGAGCAGTTCTTC.

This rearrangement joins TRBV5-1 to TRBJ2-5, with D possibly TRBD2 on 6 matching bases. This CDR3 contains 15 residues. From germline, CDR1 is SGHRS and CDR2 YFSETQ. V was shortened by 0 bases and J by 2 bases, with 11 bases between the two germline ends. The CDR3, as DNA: TGCGCCAGCAGCTTGGTCCCCGGACTACAAGAGACCCAGTACTTC. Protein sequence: CASSLVPGLQETQYF. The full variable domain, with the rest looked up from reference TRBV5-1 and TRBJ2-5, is KAGVTQTPRYLIKTRGQQVTLSCSPISGHRSVSWYQQTPGQGLQFLFEYFSETQRNKGNFPGRFSGRQFSNSRSEMNVSTLELGDSALYLCASSLVPGLQETQYFGPGTRLLVL.

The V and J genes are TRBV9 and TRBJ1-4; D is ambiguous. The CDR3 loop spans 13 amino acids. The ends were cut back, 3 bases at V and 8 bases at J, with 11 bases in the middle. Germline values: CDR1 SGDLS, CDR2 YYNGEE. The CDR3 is CASSAENGEKLFF. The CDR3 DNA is TGTGCCAGCAGCGCCGAGAATGGAGAAAAACTGTTTTTT.